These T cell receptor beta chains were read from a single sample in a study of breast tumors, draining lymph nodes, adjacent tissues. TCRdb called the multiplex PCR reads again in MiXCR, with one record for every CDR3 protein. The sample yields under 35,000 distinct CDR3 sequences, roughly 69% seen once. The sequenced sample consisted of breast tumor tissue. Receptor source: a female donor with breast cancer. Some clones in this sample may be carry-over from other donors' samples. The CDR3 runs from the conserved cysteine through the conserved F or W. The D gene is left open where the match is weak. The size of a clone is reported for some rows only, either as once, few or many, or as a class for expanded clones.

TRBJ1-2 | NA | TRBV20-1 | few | TGCAGTGCTAGTACACGTGGCTATGGCTACACCTTC | CSASTRGYGYTF
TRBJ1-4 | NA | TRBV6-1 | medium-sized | TGTGCCAGCAGGAACAGGGTGGGGAGAGAAAAACTGTTTTTT | CASRNRVGREKLFF
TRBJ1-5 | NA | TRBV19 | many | TGTGCCAGTAGTCCCCGGGCCACCCGGAGAGATCAGCCCCAGCATTTT | CASSPRATRRDQPQHF
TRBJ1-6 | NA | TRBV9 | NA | TGTGCCAGCAGCGTAGAAGTCTCCTATAATTCACCCCTCCACTTT | CASSVEVSYNSPLHF
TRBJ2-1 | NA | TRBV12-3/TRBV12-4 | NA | TGTGCCAGCAGGAATCTTCAAAATGAGCAGTTCTTC | CASRNLQNEQFF
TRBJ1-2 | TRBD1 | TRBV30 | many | TGTGCCTGGAGGAAAAAGTTCGGGCAGGGGGGTTTTGGTTGTGGCTACACCTTC | CAWRKKFGQGGFGCGYTF
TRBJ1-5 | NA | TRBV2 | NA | TGTGCCAGCAGTGAGATGGGAGGATCCCAGCCCCAGCATTTT | CASSEMGGSQPQHF
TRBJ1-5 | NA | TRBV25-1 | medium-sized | TGTGCCAGCAGTGAGGATACGTGTAGGACCAGCCATCAGCCCCAGCATTTT | CASSEDTCRTSHQPQHF
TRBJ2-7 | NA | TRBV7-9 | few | TGTGCCAGCAGCTTAGCGCTGTTACCCTACGAGCAGTACTTC | CASSLALLPYEQYF
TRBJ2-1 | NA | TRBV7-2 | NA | TGTGCCAGCAGCTTAGAGTTTAGCGGCAATGAGCAGTTCTTC | CASSLEFSGNEQFF
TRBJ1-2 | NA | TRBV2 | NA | TGTGCCAGCAGTTACAGGGTCGGCTACACCTTC | CASSYRVGYTF
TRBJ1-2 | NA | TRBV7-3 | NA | TGTGCCAGCAGCTTAACGGGGACATCTCCGGGTCTTGGCTACACCTTC | CASSLTGTSPGLGYTF
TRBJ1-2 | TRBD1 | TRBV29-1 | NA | TGCAGCGTTGGGAAGGGGGCGAACTATGGCTACACCTTC | CSVGKGANYGYTF
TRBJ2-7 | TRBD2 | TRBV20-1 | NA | TGCAGTGCCGAGACTAGCGGGAGGGTCAGAAACGAGCAGTACTTC | CSAETSGRVRNEQYF
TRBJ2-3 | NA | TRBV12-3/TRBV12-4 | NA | TGTGCCAGCAGTTTGACGAGTACTAGCACAGATACGCAGTATTTT | CASSLTSTSTDTQYF
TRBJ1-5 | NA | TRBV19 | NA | TGTGCCAGTAGATTCGACACCCGGGGGCCCCAGCATTTT | CASRFDTRGPQHF
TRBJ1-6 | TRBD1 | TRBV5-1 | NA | TGTGCCAGCAGCGTAGACAGGGATTCACCCCTCCACTTT | CASSVDRDSPLHF
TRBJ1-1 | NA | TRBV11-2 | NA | TGTGCCAGCAGCTTAGCGGTACGGGGGCTGAACACTGAAGCTTTCTTT | CASSLAVRGLNTEAFF
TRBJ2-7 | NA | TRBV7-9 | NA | TGTGCCAGCAGCCCAGAGAGGGCGGCAGGGCCCTTCTCCTACGAGCAGTACTTC | CASSPERAAGPFSYEQYF
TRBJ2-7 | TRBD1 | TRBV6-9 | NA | TGTGCCAGCAGCGCAGGGGGATACGAGCAGTACTTC | CASSAGGYEQYF
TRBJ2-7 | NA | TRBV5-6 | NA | TGTGCCAGCAGCCCCCGTTGGGGGTCCCTTGGCGAGCAGTACTTC | CASSPRWGSLGEQYF
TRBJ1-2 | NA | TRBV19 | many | TGTGCCAGTAGTATTATCTCGGGCAGCTATGGCTACACCTTC | CASSIISGSYGYTF
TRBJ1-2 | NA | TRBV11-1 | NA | TGTGCCAGCAGCTTAGGGGAGGGGAACTATGGCTACACCTTC | CASSLGEGNYGYTF
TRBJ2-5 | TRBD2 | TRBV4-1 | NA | TGCGCCAGCAGCCATGGAGCGGGAGGACAAGAGACCCAGTACTTC | CASSHGAGGQETQYF